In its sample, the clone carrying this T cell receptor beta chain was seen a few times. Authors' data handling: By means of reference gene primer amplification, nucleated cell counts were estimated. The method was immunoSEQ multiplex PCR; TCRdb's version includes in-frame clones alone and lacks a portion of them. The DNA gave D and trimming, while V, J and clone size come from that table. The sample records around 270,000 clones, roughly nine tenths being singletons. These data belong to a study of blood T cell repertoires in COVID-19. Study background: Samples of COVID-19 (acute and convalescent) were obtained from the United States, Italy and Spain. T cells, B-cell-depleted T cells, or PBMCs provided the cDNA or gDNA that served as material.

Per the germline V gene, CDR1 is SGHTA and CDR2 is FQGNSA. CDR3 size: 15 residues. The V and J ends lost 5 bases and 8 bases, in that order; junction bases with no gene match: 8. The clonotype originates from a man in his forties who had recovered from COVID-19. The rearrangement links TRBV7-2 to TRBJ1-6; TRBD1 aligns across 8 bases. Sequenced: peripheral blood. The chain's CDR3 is CASSPRTGMDSPLHF. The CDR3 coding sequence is TGTGCCAGCAGCCCAAGGACAGGGATGGATTCACCCCTCCACTTT. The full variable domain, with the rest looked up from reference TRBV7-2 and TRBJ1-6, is GAGVSQSPSNKVTEKGKDVELRCDPISGHTALYWYRQSLGQGLEFLIYFQGNSAPDKSGLPSDRFSAERTGGSVSTLTIQRTQQEDSAVYLCASSPRTGMDSPLHFGNGTRLTVT.